Listed here is a single TCR beta chain. Its antigen is unknown. The sample is drawn from a study of T-cell memory formation after mild COVID-19. The study, taken as a whole, reports: Cross-reactive memory apparently joined, as some responding clones appeared in pre-infection memory. Clonal second-wave expansions that peaked on day 37 had unconfirmed SARS-CoV-2 specificity. Mostly located in CM and EM were contracting CD4+ clones, with contracting CD8+ clones located in EMRA.

The V end was cut by 7 bases, the J end by 4 bases, with 19 bases between. The CDR3 contains 15 residues. Germline V gene lookup returns CDR1 SNHLY and CDR2 FYNNEI. 5'RACE, which relied on constant-segment primers, yielded TCR alpha and TCR beta cDNA libraries carrying sample barcodes and UMIs. TCRdb analysed the 5' RACE reads with MiXCR anew, one entry per CDR3 protein. This table has 130,000 to 150,000 distinct CDR3 sequences, 15% to 20% appearing once. Sample: PBMCs or a T cell subset sorted from them (not recorded which). This sequence joins TRBV2 and TRBJ2-5, with D possibly matching TRBD2 (7 bases). The TCR sequence derives from an adult woman who had mild COVID-19 (a few samples of this study predate the infection). Cell type and time point are not known. The chain's CDR3 is CASNNRGGRGETQYF. CDR3 coding DNA: TGTGCCAGCAATAATCGCGGGGGCCGAGGAGAGACCCAGTACTTC. Drawing the rest from reference TRBV2 and TRBJ2-5, the complete variable domain is EPEVTQTPSHQVTQMGQEVILRCVPISNHLYFYWYRQILGQKVEFLVSFYNNEISEKSEIFDDQFSVERPDGSNFTLKIRSTKLEDSAMYFCASNNRGGRGETQYFGPGTRLLVL.